Below, one TCR beta chain is given with its context. Its antigen is unknown. Some clones are missing from TCRdb's copy, which holds only in-frame ones; the method was immunoSEQ multiplex PCR. Of some 100,000 clones listed, 80% to 95% are singletons. These data are taken from a study of siplizumab effects on memory and regulatory T cells. General observations from the study: The apparent diversity of naive T cells exceeded that of memory cells, and naive T cells seemed to make a major contribution to the alloresponse.

Germline-derived CDR1 and CDR2 are SGHRS and YFSETQ. The CDR3 length is 14 residues. V shed 5 bases, J shed 3 bases, and the junction held 6 bases outside the gene matches. The sequenced sample was CD4+ T cells sorted from blood. The source of this sequence is a human donor in good health. Some clones in this sample may be carry-over from other donors' samples. The gene calls are TRBV5-1 and TRBJ2-7, with TRBD2 matching over 9 bases. Here the CDR3 DNA reads TGCGCCAGCAGACATAGCGGGGGAAGCTACGAGCAGTACTTC. This gives the protein CASRHSGGSYEQYF. The variable domain in full, completed from reference TRBV5-1 and TRBJ2-7, reads KAGVTQTPRYLIKTRGQQVTLSCSPISGHRSVSWYQQTPGQGLQFLFEYFSETQRNKGNFPGRFSGRQFSNSRSEMNVSTLELGDSALYLCASRHSGGSYEQYFGPGTRLTVT.